Each of the 5 T cell receptor beta chains below was sequenced from the same sample in a study of PD-L1 blockade in urothelial cancer. Regarding time point: pretreatment peripheral blood. TCRdb keeps only in-frame clones here, not all; method: immunoSEQ multiplex PCR. Of tens of thousands of clones listed, roughly 89% are singletons. Sequenced material: PBMCs, taken around atezolizumab (anti-PD-L1) treatment. These receptors all come from a woman aged 65 to 85 with urothelial cancer.

The chain links TRBV28 to TRBJ2-7; 7 nucleotides align to TRBD1. Germline CDR1 is MDHEN and CDR2 is SYDVKM. The J segment lost 4 bases and the V segment lost 4 bases, leaving 13 bases of the junction unmatched. The CDR3 totals 16 residues. The CDR3 DNA is TGTGCCAGCAGTTCCGGGGAGAGGGGGCGTCGGTACGAGCAGTACTTC. Translated, it gives CASSSGERGRRYEQYF.

This clone appeared once. The chain recombines TRBV6-1 with TRBJ2-7, with 10 bases matching TRBD2. Germline CDR1 and CDR2: MNHNS and SASEGT. The ends lost 6 bases at V and 5 bases at J; junction bases unmatched: 10. This CDR3 has 15 residues. The CDR3 loop reads CASRSLAGALDEQYF. CDR3 coding DNA: TGTGCCAGCAGGTCGCTAGCGGGAGCCCTTGACGAGCAGTACTTC.

This chain uses TRBV29-1 with TRBJ2-3; D gene uncertain. V shed 0 bases and J shed 4 bases, with 5 bases lying between them. Germline V CDR1 and CDR2: SQVTM, ANQGSEA. The CDR3 is 12 amino acids. The CDR3 DNA is TGCAGCGTTGAAGATAGTTCAGATACGCAGTATTTT. It encodes CSVEDSSDTQYF.

The CDR3 DNA reads as TGCGCCAGCAGCACCACCTCCCGGACAGCTCTCTACAATGAGCAGTTCTTC. It yields the protein CASSTTSRTALYNEQFF. This chain connects TRBV5-1 to TRBJ2-1; perhaps TRBD1 as D (6 bases). The CDR3 covers 17 residues. V lost 4 bases, J lost 3 bases, and 20 bases lay in between. Per germline, CDR1 SGHRS and CDR2 YFSETQ.

The chain is built from TRBV7-9 and TRBJ1-3; 7 bases map to TRBD1. With 5 bases clipped from V and 8 bases from J, the junction kept 9 bases outside the gene matches. The germline V gene has CDR1 SEHNR and CDR2 FQNEAQ (reference sequence). The CDR3 covers 14 residues. CDR3 loop: CASSRRDRADTIYF. The CDR3 DNA reads as TGTGCCAGCAGCCGTCGTGACAGGGCTGACACCATATATTTT.